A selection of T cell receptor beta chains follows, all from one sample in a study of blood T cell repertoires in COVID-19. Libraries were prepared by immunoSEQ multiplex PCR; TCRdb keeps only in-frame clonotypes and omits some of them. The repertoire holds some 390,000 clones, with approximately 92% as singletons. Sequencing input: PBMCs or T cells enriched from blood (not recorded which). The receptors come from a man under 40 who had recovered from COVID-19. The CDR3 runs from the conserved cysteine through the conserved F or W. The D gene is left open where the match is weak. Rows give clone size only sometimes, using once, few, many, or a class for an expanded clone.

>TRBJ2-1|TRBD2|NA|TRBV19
CASSIPSGKRLFF
TGTGCCAGTAGTATACCTAGCGGGAAGCGTCTGTTCTTC
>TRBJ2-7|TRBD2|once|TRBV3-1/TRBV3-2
CASSQDQREIHEQYF
TGTGCCAGCAGCCAAGATCAGCGGGAGATCCACGAGCAGTACTTC
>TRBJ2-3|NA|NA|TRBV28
CASSQISGTDTQYF
TGTGCCAGCAGTCAAATCTCGGGCACAGATACGCAGTATTTT
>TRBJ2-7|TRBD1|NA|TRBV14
CASSPWDSPYEQYF
TGTGCCAGCAGCCCCTGGGACAGCCCCTACGAGCAGTACTTC
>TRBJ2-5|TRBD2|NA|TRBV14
CASSLLAGRNQETQYF
TGTGCCAGCAGCCTTTTAGCGGGTAGGAACCAAGAGACCCAGTACTTC
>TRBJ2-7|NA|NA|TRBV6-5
CASRSLGALGYEQYF
TGTGCCAGCAGGTCACTAGGTGCGTTGGGGTACGAGCAGTACTTC
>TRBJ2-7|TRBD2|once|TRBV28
CASSLVLAASYEQYF
TGTGCCAGCAGTTTAGTCCTAGCGGCGTCCTACGAGCAGTACTTC
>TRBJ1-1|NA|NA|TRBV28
CASSGPPTANTEAFF
TGTGCCAGCAGCGGCCCGCCGACTGCGAACACTGAAGCTTTCTTT
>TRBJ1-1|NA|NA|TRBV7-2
CASSFDRSTEAFF
TGTGCCAGCAGCTTCGACCGGAGCACTGAAGCTTTCTTT
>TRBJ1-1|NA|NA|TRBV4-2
CASSDAAAGPAFF
TGTGCCAGCAGCGACGCTGCGGCGGGGCCTGCTTTCTTT
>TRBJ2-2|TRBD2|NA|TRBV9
CASSVDLAGPGELFF
TGTGCCAGCAGCGTTGATCTAGCGGGACCCGGGGAGCTGTTTTTT
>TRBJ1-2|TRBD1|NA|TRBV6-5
CASSSQGARGYTF
TGTGCCAGCAGTTCACAGGGGGCGCGCGGCTACACCTTC
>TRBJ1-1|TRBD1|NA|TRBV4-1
CASSQDRGAAEAFF
TGCGCCAGCAGCCAAGACAGGGGGGCCGCTGAAGCTTTCTTT
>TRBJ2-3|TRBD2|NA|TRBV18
CASSPAGLAEAPDTQYF
TGTGCCAGCTCACCAGCGGGACTAGCGGAGGCCCCAGATACGCAGTATTTT
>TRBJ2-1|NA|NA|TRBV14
CASSPGGGRPEQFF
TGTGCCAGCAGCCCGGGCGGCGGGCGCCCTGAGCAGTTCTTC
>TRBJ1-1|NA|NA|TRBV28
CASSPVGGTEAFF
TGTGCCAGCAGTCCCGTGGGGGGCACTGAAGCTTTCTTT
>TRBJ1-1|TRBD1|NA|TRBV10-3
CAISEYGTENTEAFF
TGTGCCATCAGTGAATACGGGACAGAGAACACTGAAGCTTTCTTT
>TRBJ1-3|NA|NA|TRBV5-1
CASSFRVGSGNTIYF
TGCGCCAGCAGCTTCAGGGTTGGATCTGGAAACACCATATATTTT
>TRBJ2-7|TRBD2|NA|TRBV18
CASSPSSGRAYEQYF
TGTGCCAGCTCACCATCTAGTGGGAGGGCCTACGAGCAGTACTTC
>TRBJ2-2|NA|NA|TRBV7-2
CASSLSGVGELFF
TGTGCCAGCAGCTTATCGGGGGTCGGGGAGCTGTTTTTT
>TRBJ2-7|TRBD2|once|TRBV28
CASSLSAGSYEQYF
TGTGCCAGCAGTTTATCAGCGGGATCCTACGAGCAGTACTTC
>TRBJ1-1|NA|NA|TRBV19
CASSPGRNTEAFF
TGTGCCAGTAGTCCGGGGAGGAACACTGAAGCTTTCTTT
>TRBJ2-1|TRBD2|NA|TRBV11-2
CASSTIAGGPYEQFF
TGTGCCAGCAGTACAATAGCGGGAGGGCCCTATGAGCAGTTCTTC
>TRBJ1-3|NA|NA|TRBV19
CASKGGQSSGNTIYF
TGTGCCAGTAAAGGAGGGCAGAGCTCTGGAAACACCATATATTTT
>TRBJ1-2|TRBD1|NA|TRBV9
CASSGMSRDRGLNYGYTF
TGTGCCAGCAGCGGAATGTCCCGGGACAGGGGGCTGAACTATGGCTACACCTTC
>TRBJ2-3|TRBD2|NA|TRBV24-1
CATSDLASGYTDTQYF
TGTGCCACCAGTGATTTGGCTAGCGGGTACACAGATACGCAGTATTTT
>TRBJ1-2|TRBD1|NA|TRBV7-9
CASSLRDRYGYTF
TGTGCCAGCAGCTTACGGGACAGATATGGCTACACCTTC
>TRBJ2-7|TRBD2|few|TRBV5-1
CASSLTTSGLYEQYF
TGCGCCAGCAGCTTGACGACTAGCGGACTTTACGAGCAGTACTTC
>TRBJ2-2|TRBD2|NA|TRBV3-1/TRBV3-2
CATEEREDGELFF
TGTGCCACAGAGGAGCGGGAAGACGGGGAGCTGTTTTTT
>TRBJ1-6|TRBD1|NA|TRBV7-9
CASSTGQGLDSPLHF
TGTGCCAGCAGCACGGGACAGGGCCTTGATTCACCCCTCCACTTT
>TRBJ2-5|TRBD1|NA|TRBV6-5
CFTGTETAQYF
TGTTTTACCGGGACAGAGACAGCCCAGTACTTC
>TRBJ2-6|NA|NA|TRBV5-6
CASSLVGVGAGANVLTF
TGTGCCAGCAGCTTGGTCGGTGTCGGGGCTGGGGCCAACGTCCTGACTTTC
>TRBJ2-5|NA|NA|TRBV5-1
CASSLQETQYF
TGCGCCAGCAGCCTTCAAGAGACCCAGTACTTC
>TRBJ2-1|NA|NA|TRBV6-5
CASSSWTDYNEQFF
TGTGCCAGCAGCTCATGGACAGATTACAATGAGCAGTTCTTC
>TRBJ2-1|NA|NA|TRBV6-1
CASSEGTSSYNEQFF
TGTGCCAGCAGTGAGGGCACTAGCTCCTACAATGAGCAGTTCTTC
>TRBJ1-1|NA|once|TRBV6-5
CASSYSRAGAGTEAFF
TGTGCCAGCAGTTACTCGAGGGCGGGGGCTGGGACTGAAGCTTTCTTT
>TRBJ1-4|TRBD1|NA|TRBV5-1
CASSVTGGSSNEKLFF
TGCGCCAGCAGCGTAACAGGGGGCTCTTCTAATGAAAAACTGTTTTTT
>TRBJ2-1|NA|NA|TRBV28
CASNPSRTYNEQFF
TGTGCCAGCAACCCATCGCGGACCTACAATGAGCAGTTCTTC
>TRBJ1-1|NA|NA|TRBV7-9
CASSLMGDSGFF
TGTGCCAGCAGCTTAATGGGAGACTCAGGTTTCTTT
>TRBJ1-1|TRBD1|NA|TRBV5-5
CASSFTSGQGATNTEAFF
TGTGCCAGCAGCTTTACTTCGGGACAGGGGGCCACGAACACTGAAGCTTTCTTT
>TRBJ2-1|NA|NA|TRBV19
CASSIGGYSGDEQFF
TGTGCCAGTAGTATAGGTGGGTATTCAGGCGATGAGCAGTTCTTC
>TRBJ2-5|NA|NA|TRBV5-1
CASSLQGRETQYF
TGCGCCAGCAGCTTACAGGGACGGGAGACCCAGTACTTC
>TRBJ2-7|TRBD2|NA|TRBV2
CASSEMASGYYEQYF
TGTGCCAGCAGTGAAATGGCTAGCGGTTACTACGAGCAGTACTTC
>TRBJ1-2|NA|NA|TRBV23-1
CASSPQRKNLDYGYTF
TGCGCCAGCAGTCCCCAGAGGAAGAACCTTGACTATGGCTACACCTTC
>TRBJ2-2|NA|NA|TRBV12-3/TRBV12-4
CASSFEIGELFF
TGTGCCAGCAGTTTCGAGATCGGGGAGCTGTTTTTT
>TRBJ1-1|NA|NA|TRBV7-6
CASSWSGSNTEAFF
TGTGCCAGCAGCTGGAGTGGCAGCAACACTGAAGCTTTCTTT